The 20 T cell receptor beta chains listed next were all sequenced from one sample in a study of blood T cell repertoires in COVID-19. The data were produced by immunoSEQ multiplex PCR, yet TCRdb's version contains in-frame clones alone and is incomplete. The sample has roughly 60,000 clones, about 79% seen once; the top ten hold roughly 6%. Sequenced sample: peripheral blood. The receptors shown here come from a woman in her fifties or sixties with acute or convalescent COVID-19.

A word on this clone: A junction end diverges from the germline sequence, so it may reflect a read error. V usage is TRBV5-1 and J usage is TRBJ1-2, with TRBD1 as a possible D gene (6 bases). The length of the CDR3 is 15 residues. In germline, CDR1 is SGHRS, CDR2 YFSETQ. The CDR3 DNA is TGCGCTAGCAGCTTGGATCAGGGGATGAACTATGGCTACACCTTC. Translation: CASSLDQGMNYGYTF.

V gene TRBV12-5 combines with J gene TRBJ1-1; D is unclear. Germline loops: CDR1 LGHNT, CDR2 FRNRAP. Trimming removed 2 bases from V and 3 bases from J, with 7 bases in between. The CDR3 is made up of 13 amino acids. This chain's CDR3 is CASGLHEDTEAFF. DNA of the CDR3: TGTGCTAGTGGTTTGCACGAGGACACTGAAGCTTTCTTT.

The V and J genes are TRBV27 and TRBJ1-6; D is ambiguous. The germline V and J ends were trimmed by 5 bases and 0 bases, with 11 bases remaining between them. The CDR3 has 16 amino acids. The germline CDR1 and CDR2 sequences are MNHEY and SMNVEV (reference sequence). The DNA for the CDR3 is TGTGCCAGCAGTCCCCTGGTGAGCTCCTATAATTCACCCCTCCACTTT. Its translation is CASSPLVSSYNSPLHF.

V usage is TRBV19 and J usage is TRBJ1-2; D perhaps matches TRBD1 (6 bases). Trimming left V 6 bases short and J 1 base short, with 15 bases between. CDR1 and CDR2 from the germline V gene are LNHDA and SQIVND (reference sequence). The CDR3 contains 15 residues. CDR3 loop: CASSNPDRINYGYTF. CDR3 sequence (DNA): TGTGCCAGTAGCAACCCGGACAGAATTAACTATGGCTACACCTTC.

The chain uses TRBV6-2 or TRBV6-3 and TRBJ2-1, with 13 nucleotides matching TRBD2. With V trimmed by 2 bases and J by 4 bases, 8 bases remained unmatched. This CDR3 has 18 amino acids. Per germline, CDR1 MNHEY and CDR2 SVGEGT. The CDR3: CASSYTSGGVPAYNEQFF. CDR3 DNA: TGTGCCAGCAGTTACACTAGCGGGGGGGTACCAGCTTACAATGAGCAGTTCTTC.

The chain links TRBV6-2 or TRBV6-3 to TRBJ2-1; 9 bases map to TRBD2. This CDR3 region has 14 residues. The V and J ends lost 4 bases and 9 bases, in that order; junction bases with no gene match: 7. Germline V gives CDR1 MNHEY, CDR2 SVGEGT. The chain's CDR3 is CASSLAGARGEQFF. In DNA form, the CDR3 reads TGTGCCAGCAGTTTAGCGGGGGCGCGGGGTGAGCAGTTCTTC.

A single count supports this clone. V gene TRBV18 combines with J gene TRBJ2-7, with D tentatively TRBD2 (5 bases). Per the germline V gene, CDR1 is KGHSH and CDR2 is LQKENI. The CDR3 has 15 residues. V lost 3 bases to trimming and J lost 0 bases, with 12 bases between them. DNA for the CDR3: TGTGCCAGCTCACCCCCAGTAGGGAGCTCCTACGAGCAGTACTTC. Its protein is CASSPPVGSSYEQYF.

J is TRBJ1-2 and V is TRBV6-5; D ambiguous. Germline CDR1 is MNHEY and CDR2 is SVGAGI. V lost 0 bases and J 7 bases, leaving 12 bases between the germline ends. This CDR3 is 14 amino acids long. The CDR3 sequence: CASSYSHRAPGYTF. Here the CDR3 DNA reads TGTGCCAGCAGTTACTCGCATCGAGCTCCTGGCTACACCTTC.

The V call is TRBV7-9, the J call TRBJ1-5; 8 bases align to TRBD1. Germline V gene lookup returns CDR1 SEHNR and CDR2 FQNEAQ (reference sequence). Trimming took 1 base from V and 7 from J; bases not matched to a gene: 9. This CDR3 region has 16 residues. The chain's CDR3 is CASSLGPDRGNQPQHF. The DNA for the CDR3 is TGTGCCAGCAGCTTAGGACCTGACAGGGGTAACCAGCCCCAGCATTTT. The full variable domain, with the rest looked up from reference TRBV7-9 and TRBJ1-5, is DTGVSQNPRHKITKRGQNVTFRCDPISEHNRLYWYRQTLGQGPEFLTYFQNEAQLEKSRLLSDRFSAERPKGSFSTLEIQRTEQGDSAMYLCASSLGPDRGNQPQHFGDGTRLSIL.

The CDR3 nucleotides are TGTGCCAGCAGTTACAAGCGGGGAAACACCATATATTTT. Translated: CASSYKRGNTIYF. The V call is TRBV6-5, the J call TRBJ1-3; D not certain. Trimming cost V 2 bases and J 4 bases, with 6 bases left between them. This CDR3 comprises 13 residues. The germline V gene encodes CDR1 MNHEY and CDR2 SVGAGI.

This sequence joins TRBV24-1 and TRBJ1-1, with TRBD1 matching over 8 bases. Trimming cost V 2 bases and J 7 bases; bases outside gene matches: 5. This CDR3 has 14 residues. In germline, CDR1 is KGHDR, CDR2 SFDVKD. CDR3 bases: TGTGCCACCAGTGATTGGAGACAGGGGAGTGAAGCTTTCTTT. It translates to CATSDWRQGSEAFF.

The chain is built from TRBV6-5 and TRBJ1-1; D is ambiguous. The V end lost 0 bases, the J end lost 5 bases, and 10 bases lay between the germline ends. CDR3 length: 14 amino acids. CDR1 MNHEY and CDR2 SVGAGI come from the germline V gene. The CDR3, as DNA: TGTGCCAGCAGTTACTCGAGTCCGGGGACTGAAGCTTTCTTT. This encodes CASSYSSPGTEAFF.

The chain is built from TRBV7-9 and TRBJ1-3; no clear D gene. The length of the CDR3 is 14 residues. CDR1 and CDR2 from the germline V gene are SEHNR and FQNEAQ (reference sequence). The V end was cut by 2 bases, the J end by 3 bases, with 8 bases between. The CDR3 DNA reads as TGTGCCAGCAGCTTATTTACTGGTGGAAACACCATATATTTT. It encodes CASSLFTGGNTIYF.

This chain joins TRBV3-1 (or the pseudogene TRBV3-2) and TRBJ2-1, with 8 bases lining up with TRBD2. Germline assignment: CDR1 LGHDT and CDR2 YNNKEL (reference sequence). J was trimmed by 10 bases and V by 8 bases; bases with no gene match: 7. The CDR3 sequence is 12 residues long. DNA of the CDR3: TGTGCCAGCGCCGCCGCTAGCGGGGAGCAGTTCTTC. This translates into CASAAASGEQFF.

The sample holds one count of this clone. The same CDR3 can be traced to other DNA sequences in this sample. The chain joins TRBV2 to TRBJ1-2; TRBD1 aligns across 10 bases. Germline loops: CDR1 SNHLY, CDR2 FYNNEI. J lost 2 bases, V lost 4 bases, and 7 bases had no gene match. This CDR3 comprises 16 residues. The CDR3 sequence: CASSAGTGESNYGYTF. In DNA form, the CDR3 reads TGTGCCAGCAGTGCGGGGACAGGGGAATCAAACTATGGCTACACCTTC.

CDR3 in amino acids: CASSSSSRAGANVLTF. The DNA of the CDR3 is TGTGCCAGCAGCTCCTCCTCGCGGGCCGGGGCCAACGTCCTGACTTTC. The chain combines TRBV7-9 with TRBJ2-6; a weak D match, TRBD2 (5 bases). The germline gives CDR1 SEHNR, CDR2 FQNEAQ (reference sequence). V was trimmed by 4 bases and J by 4 bases, leaving 14 bases between them. The CDR3 is 16 residues long.

The chain recombines TRBV6-4 with TRBJ1-5; D unclear. The V gene's germline CDR1 is MRHNA and CDR2 SNTAGT. The CDR3 runs 14 residues. Trimming stripped 2 bases from V and 4 bases from J, with 9 bases between. CDR3 bases: TGTGCCAGCAGTGACATGTTCTTTAATCAGCCCCAGCATTTT. Translating gives CASSDMFFNQPQHF.

The genes are TRBV23-1 and TRBJ2-5; maybe TRBD2 (6 bases). TRBV23-1 is an open reading frame, and its role is uncertain. The CDR3 sequence is 17 residues long. The CDR3 loop reads CALNSGGGIIFGETQYF. In DNA, the CDR3 is TGCGCACTTAACTCCGGGGGAGGTATTATTTTCGGAGAGACCCAGTACTTC.

The V and J genes are TRBV6-5 and TRBJ1-1, with no clear D. Germline-derived CDR1 and CDR2 are MNHEY and SVGAGI. Trimming cost V 11 bases and J 5 bases, with 12 bases left between them. There are 11 residues in the CDR3. The CDR3 spells CAARTVTEAFF. CDR3 in DNA: TGTGCCGCACGAACAGTTACTGAAGCTTTCTTT.

This rearrangement joins TRBV27 to TRBJ2-1; the match to TRBD2 covers 9 bases. Trimming at V came to 3 bases and at J to 9 bases, leaving 15 bases not matched to a gene. The CDR3 is 17 amino acids. Germline V gene data show CDR1 as MNHEY and CDR2 as SMNVEV (reference sequence). The CDR3: CASSFRIVAGGPSEQFF. For the CDR3, the DNA is TGTGCCAGCAGTTTTAGAATCGTGGCGGGGGGGCCTAGTGAGCAGTTCTTC.